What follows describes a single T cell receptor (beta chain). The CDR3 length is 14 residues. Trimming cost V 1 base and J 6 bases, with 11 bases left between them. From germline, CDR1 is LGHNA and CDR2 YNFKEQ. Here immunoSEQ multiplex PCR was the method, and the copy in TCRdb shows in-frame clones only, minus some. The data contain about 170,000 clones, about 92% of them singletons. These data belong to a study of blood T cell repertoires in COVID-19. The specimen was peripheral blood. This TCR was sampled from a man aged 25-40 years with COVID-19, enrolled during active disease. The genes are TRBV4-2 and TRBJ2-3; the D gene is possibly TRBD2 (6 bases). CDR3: CASSQVLGRDTQYF. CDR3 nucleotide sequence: TGTGCCAGCAGCCAAGTGCTAGGGAGGGATACGCAGTATTTT.